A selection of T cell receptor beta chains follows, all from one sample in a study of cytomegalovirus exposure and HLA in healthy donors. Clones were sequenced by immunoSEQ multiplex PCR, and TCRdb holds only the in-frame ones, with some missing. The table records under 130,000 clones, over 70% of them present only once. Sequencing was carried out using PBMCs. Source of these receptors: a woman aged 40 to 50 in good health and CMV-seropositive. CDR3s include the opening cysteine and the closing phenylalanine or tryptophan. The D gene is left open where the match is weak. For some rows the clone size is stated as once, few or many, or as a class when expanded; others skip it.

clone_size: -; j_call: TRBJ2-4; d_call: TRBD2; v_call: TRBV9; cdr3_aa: CASSYGGGTRNIQYF; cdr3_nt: TGTGCCAGCAGCTACGGGGGGGGGACGAGGAACATTCAGTACTTC
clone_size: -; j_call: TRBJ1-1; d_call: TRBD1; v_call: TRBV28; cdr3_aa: CASSYLSGTGAAEAFF; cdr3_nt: TGTGCCAGCAGCTATCTCTCCGGGACAGGGGCAGCTGAAGCTTTCTTT
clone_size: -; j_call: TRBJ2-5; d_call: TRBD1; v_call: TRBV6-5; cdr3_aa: CASSFSPDRVEETQYF; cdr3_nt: TGTGCCAGCAGTTTTTCCCCCGACAGGGTTGAAGAGACCCAGTACTTC
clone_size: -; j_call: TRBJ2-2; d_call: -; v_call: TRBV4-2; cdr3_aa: CASSPRGSGTTGELFF; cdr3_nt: TGTGCCAGCAGCCCCCGGGGTAGCGGTACCACCGGGGAGCTGTTTTTT
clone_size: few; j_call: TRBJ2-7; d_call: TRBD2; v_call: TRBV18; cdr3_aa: CASSPSSGGTYEQYF; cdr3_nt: TGTGCCAGCTCGCCCTCTAGCGGGGGGACCTACGAGCAGTACTTC
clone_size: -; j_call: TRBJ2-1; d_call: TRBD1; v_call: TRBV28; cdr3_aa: CATRTGGWNEQFF; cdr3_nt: TGTGCCACCAGGACAGGGGGATGGAATGAGCAGTTCTTC
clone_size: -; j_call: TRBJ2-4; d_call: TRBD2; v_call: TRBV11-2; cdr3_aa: CASSTLAGSLAKNIQYF; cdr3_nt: TGTGCCAGCAGCACGCTAGCGGGATCTCTAGCCAAAAACATTCAGTACTTC
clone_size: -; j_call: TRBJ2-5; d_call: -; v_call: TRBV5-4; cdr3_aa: CASSLDQESQYF; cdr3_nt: TGTGCCAGCAGCTTGGACCAAGAGTCCCAGTACTTC
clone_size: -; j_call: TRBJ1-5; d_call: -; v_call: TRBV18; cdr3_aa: CASSPPTLDRSNQPQHF; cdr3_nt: TGTGCCAGCTCACCCCCAACGCTAGACAGGAGCAATCAGCCCCAGCATTTT
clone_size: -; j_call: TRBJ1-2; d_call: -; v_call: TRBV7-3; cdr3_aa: CASSPFPGGGYTF; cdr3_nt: TGTGCCAGCAGCCCTTTTCCCGGGGGAGGCTACACCTTC
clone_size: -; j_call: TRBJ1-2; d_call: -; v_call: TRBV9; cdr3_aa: CASSPRIYNYGYTF; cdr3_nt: TGTGCCAGCAGCCCGCGAATTTATAACTATGGCTACACCTTC
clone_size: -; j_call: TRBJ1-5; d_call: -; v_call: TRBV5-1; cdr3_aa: CASSLDRALGGPQHF; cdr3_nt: TGCGCCAGCAGCTTGGACAGGGCCCTAGGGGGGCCCCAGCATTTT
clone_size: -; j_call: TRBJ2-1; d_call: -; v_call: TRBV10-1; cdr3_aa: CASSVKGGDEQFF; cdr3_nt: TGCGCCAGCAGTGTGAAGGGAGGCGATGAGCAGTTCTTC
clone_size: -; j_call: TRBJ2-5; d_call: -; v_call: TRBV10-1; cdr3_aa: CASSDAGIRETQYF; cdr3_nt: TGCGCCAGCAGTGATGCGGGGATCAGGGAGACCCAGTACTTC
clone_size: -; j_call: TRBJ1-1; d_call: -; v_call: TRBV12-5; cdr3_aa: CASGLRRGASTEAFF; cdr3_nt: TGTGCTAGTGGTTTGCGTCGGGGGGCGAGCACTGAAGCTTTCTTT
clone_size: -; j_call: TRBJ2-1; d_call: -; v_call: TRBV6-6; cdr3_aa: CASTLGGYNEQFF; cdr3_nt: TGTGCCAGCACCCTTGGAGGGTACAATGAGCAGTTCTTC
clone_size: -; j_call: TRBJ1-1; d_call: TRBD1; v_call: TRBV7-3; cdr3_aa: CASSTGQGTEAFF; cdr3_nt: TGTGCCAGCAGCACTGGACAGGGCACTGAAGCTTTCTTT
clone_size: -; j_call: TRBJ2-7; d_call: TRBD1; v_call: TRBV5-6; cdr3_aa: CASSWGQGAYEQYF; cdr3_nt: TGTGCCAGCAGCTGGGGACAGGGGGCCTACGAGCAGTACTTC
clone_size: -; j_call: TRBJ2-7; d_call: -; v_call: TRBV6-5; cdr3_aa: CASSYAGESDEQYF; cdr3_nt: TGTGCCAGCAGTTACGCAGGGGAAAGTGACGAGCAGTACTTC
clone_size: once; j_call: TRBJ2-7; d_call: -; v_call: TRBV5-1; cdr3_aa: CASSPKSVRTTEQYF; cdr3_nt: TGCGCCAGCAGCCCTAAATCTGTACGGACAACCGAGCAGTACTTC
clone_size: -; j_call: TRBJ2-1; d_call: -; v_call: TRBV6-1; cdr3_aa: CASSEIGSYNEQFF; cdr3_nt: TGTGCCAGCAGTGAAATCGGCTCCTACAATGAGCAGTTCTTC
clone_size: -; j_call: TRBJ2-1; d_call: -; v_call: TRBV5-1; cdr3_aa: CASSLVRDSYNEQFF; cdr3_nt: TGCGCCAGCAGCTTGGTGCGGGATTCCTACAATGAGCAGTTCTTC
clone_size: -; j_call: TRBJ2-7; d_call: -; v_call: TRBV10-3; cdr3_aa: CAISAGLAYEQYF; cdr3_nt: TGTGCCATCAGTGCAGGGTTGGCCTACGAGCAGTACTTC
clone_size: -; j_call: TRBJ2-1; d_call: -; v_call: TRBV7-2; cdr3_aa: CASSSEGDSYNEQFF; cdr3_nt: TGTGCCAGCAGCTCCGAGGGAGACTCCTACAATGAGCAGTTCTTC
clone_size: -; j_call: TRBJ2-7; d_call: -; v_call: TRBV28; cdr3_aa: CASSPLRTSAYEQYF; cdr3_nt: TGTGCCAGCAGTCCCCTTCGCACGTCGGCCTACGAGCAGTACTTC
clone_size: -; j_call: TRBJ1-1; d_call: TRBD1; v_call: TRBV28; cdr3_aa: CASRGWTGGIRRTEAFF; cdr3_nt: TGTGCCAGCAGGGGGTGGACAGGGGGTATACGGAGGACTGAAGCTTTCTTT
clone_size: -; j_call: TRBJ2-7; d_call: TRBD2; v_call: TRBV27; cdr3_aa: CASKQAGGGAEQYF; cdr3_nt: TGTGCCAGCAAGCAAGCGGGGGGGGGAGCCGAGCAGTACTTC
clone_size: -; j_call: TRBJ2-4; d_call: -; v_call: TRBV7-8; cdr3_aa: CASSLESNNALAKNIQYF; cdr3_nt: TGTGCCAGCAGCTTAGAGAGCAATAATGCTCTAGCCAAAAACATTCAGTACTTC
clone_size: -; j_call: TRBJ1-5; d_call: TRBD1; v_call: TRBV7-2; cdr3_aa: CASSLDRGQPQHF; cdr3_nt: TGTGCCAGCAGCTTAGACAGGGGCCAGCCCCAGCATTTT
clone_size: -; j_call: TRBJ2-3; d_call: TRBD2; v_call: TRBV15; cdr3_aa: CATSREGKAGGPDTQYF; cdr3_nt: TGTGCCACCAGCAGAGAGGGAAAAGCGGGAGGACCAGATACGCAGTATTTT
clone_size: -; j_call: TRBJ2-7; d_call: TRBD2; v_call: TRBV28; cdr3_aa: CASSSRTSGLYEQYF; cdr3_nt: TGTGCCAGCAGTTCCCGGACTAGCGGTCTCTACGAGCAGTACTTC
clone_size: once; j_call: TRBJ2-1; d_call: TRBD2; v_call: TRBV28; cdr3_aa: CASSMEGRGNEQFF; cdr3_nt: TGTGCCAGCAGCATGGAGGGGAGGGGCAATGAGCAGTTCTTC
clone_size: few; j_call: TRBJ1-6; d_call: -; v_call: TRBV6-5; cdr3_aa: CASSYSTGTNSPLHF; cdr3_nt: TGTGCCAGCAGTTACTCTACAGGGACCAATTCACCCCTCCACTTT
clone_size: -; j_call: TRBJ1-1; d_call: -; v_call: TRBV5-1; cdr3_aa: CASSWAGRYTEAFF; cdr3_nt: TGCGCCAGCAGCTGGGCAGGGAGGTACACTGAAGCTTTCTTT
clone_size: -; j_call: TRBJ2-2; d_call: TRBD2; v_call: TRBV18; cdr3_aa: CASSPPSSGLNTGELFF; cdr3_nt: TGTGCCAGCTCACCACCCTCTAGCGGCCTAAACACCGGGGAGCTGTTTTTT
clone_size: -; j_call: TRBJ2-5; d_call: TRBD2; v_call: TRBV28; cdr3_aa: CASSLGGGETQYF; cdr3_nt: TGTGCCAGCAGTTTGGGCGGGGGTGAGACCCAGTACTTC